This is a list of T cell receptor beta chains from one sample in a study of T-cell reconstitution after alpha-beta-depleted transplantation in children. TCRdb processed the PCR reads anew with MiXCR; each CDR3 protein has one entry. The sample records around 600,000 distinct CDR3 sequences, around a sixth being singletons. The sample consisted of PBMCs from the stem cell graft donor, taken from the stem cell graft. Receptors were obtained from a human donor who donated a stem cell graft to a child with acute myeloid leukemia. Both conserved end residues are part of each CDR3.

cdr3_aa j_call v_call
CASSAQDPGTQYF TRBJ2-3 TRBV11-2
CASSHGATSGGAVGDLFF TRBJ2-2 TRBV4-1
CAISEIPGTYNEQFF TRBJ2-1 TRBV10-3
CASSFEQAILLYGYTF TRBJ1-2 TRBV7-9
CASSPQGADTEAFF TRBJ1-1 TRBV18
CSARAGGNQETQYF TRBJ2-5 TRBV20-1
CSARAPIGNQPQHF TRBJ1-5 TRBV20-1
CSARGRVYNQPQHF TRBJ1-5 TRBV20-1
CASSQVGPDTEAFF TRBJ1-1 TRBV4-3
CASSQEPGSFYGYTF TRBJ1-2 TRBV4-1
CASSRDRGGDEQYF TRBJ2-7 TRBV5-1
CASSPNRDSNQPQHF TRBJ1-5 TRBV5-5
CASTGTGPSGGEKLFF TRBJ1-4 TRBV7-9
CSGGGGLTDTQYF TRBJ2-3 TRBV29-1
CASSLVSSGSYNEQFF TRBJ2-1 TRBV5-1
CSVPDSGELFF TRBJ2-2 TRBV29-1
CAISPRQGRNTEAFF TRBJ1-1 TRBV10-3
CASSPGSGSSGNTIYF TRBJ1-3 TRBV4-2
CASSVGTGQEKLFF TRBJ1-4 TRBV5-1
CSANGLAPDTQYF TRBJ2-3 TRBV20-1
CASSSVQGYEQYF TRBJ2-7 TRBV12-3/TRBV12-4
CASSSLAGQETQYF TRBJ2-5 TRBV7-2
CASLRDGNYGYTF TRBJ1-2 TRBV7-9
CASSQENRDYNEQFF TRBJ2-1 TRBV4-3
CASSDLGQGDEKLFF TRBJ1-4 TRBV25-1
CSARVLLDSQAFF TRBJ1-1 TRBV20-1
CASSVGGLDTDTQYF TRBJ2-3 TRBV9
CSARGVGGFGDTQYF TRBJ2-3 TRBV20-1
CATSRGTSNQPQHF TRBJ1-5 TRBV15
CATSRGLDGPTGELFF TRBJ2-2 TRBV15
CASSSGLAGGRGSNEQFF TRBJ2-1 TRBV11-1
CSASTWGQGLWETQYF TRBJ2-5 TRBV20-1
CASSQDTGQGSPQHF TRBJ1-5 TRBV4-3
CASSVTGNTGELFF TRBJ2-2 TRBV7-9
CASSLTSGDTYNEQFF TRBJ2-1 TRBV7-9
CSGGTLAADTQYF TRBJ2-3 TRBV29-1
CSVRAYQETQYF TRBJ2-5 TRBV20-1
CSAREQPSGNTIYF TRBJ1-3 TRBV20-1
CASSQDSGSGNTIYF TRBJ1-3 TRBV4-3
CASSQAGSWETQYF TRBJ2-5 TRBV5-5
CSARRGIVGETQYF TRBJ2-5 TRBV20-1
CSVVGQGVGYTF TRBJ1-2 TRBV29-1
CASSLGTGGSDQPQHF TRBJ1-5 TRBV7-2
CATNPLRTGGNEQFF TRBJ2-1 TRBV6-2/TRBV6-3
CSASGPPTDTQYF TRBJ2-3 TRBV29-1
CSAQDRNYNEQFF TRBJ2-1 TRBV20-1
CSAIDRATTKNIQYF TRBJ2-4 TRBV20-1
CASSFPTVDTQYF TRBJ2-3 TRBV11-2
CASSLGASGGRPDTQYF TRBJ2-3 TRBV7-6
CSARDLQGQPQHF TRBJ1-5 TRBV20-1